This is a list of T cell receptor beta chains from one sample in a study of long-term antiretroviral therapy in people with HIV. Profiled with immunoSEQ multiplex PCR; TCRdb holds only in-frame clones, not every one. The sample has 30,000 or so clones, more than 80% seen once. This specimen consisted of unsorted PBMCs, obtained approximately 5.1 years after starting antiretroviral therapy. Receptors originate from a woman between 40 and 50 years old with HIV. Each CDR3 is given with its conserved first and last residue. A D gene is named only where the DNA matches it firmly. Clone size is not always given. Where it is, it says once, few, many or a class for expanded clones.

cdr3_aa cdr3_nt clone_size v_call d_call j_call
CASSQDITSDLAGEQFF TGTGCCAGCAGCCAAGATATCACTAGCGACCTTGCTGGTGAGCAGTTCTTC . TRBV14 TRBD2 TRBJ2-1
CASSSLRSQNTGELFF TGTGCCAGCAGTTCCCTGAGATCTCAGAACACCGGGGAGCTGTTTTTT . TRBV6-6 . TRBJ2-2
CASSSRVGNTEAFF TGTGCCAGCAGCTCCAGGGTGGGGAACACTGAAGCTTTCTTT . TRBV9 . TRBJ1-1
CASSSPAGGSPSSYNEQFF TGTGCCAGCAGCTCCCCCGCGGGGGGTTCCCCGAGCTCCTACAATGAGCAGTTCTTC . TRBV11-3 TRBD2 TRBJ2-1
CAWTNDGSNTGELFF TGTGCCTGGACCAACGACGGATCGAACACCGGGGAGCTGTTTTTT . TRBV30 . TRBJ2-2
CASSQEIQAERTGELFF TGTGCCAGCAGCCAAGAGATTCAAGCGGAGAGAACCGGGGAGCTGTTTTTT . TRBV4-2 . TRBJ2-2
CASRRTGNGGELFF TGTGCCAGCAGGAGGACAGGGAATGGCGGGGAGCTGTTTTTT once TRBV2 TRBD1 TRBJ2-2
CASSAVTYEQYF TGTGCCAGCAGCGCCGTAACCTACGAGCAGTACTTC once TRBV5-6 . TRBJ2-7
CASRWTPSTGELFF TGTGCCAGTAGGTGGACCCCGAGCACCGGGGAGCTGTTTTTT . TRBV27 . TRBJ2-2
CASSVWREVSEQYF TGTGCCAGCAGTGTATGGCGGGAGGTGAGCGAGCAGTACTTC . TRBV6-1 TRBD2 TRBJ2-7
CASSAKSGLGVNEQFF TGTGCCAGCAGCGCGAAATCGGGACTGGGGGTCAATGAGCAGTTCTTC . TRBV5-6 . TRBJ2-1
CACSPFERVNTEAFF TGTGCCTGCTCCCCCTTCGAGCGGGTGAACACTGAAGCTTTCTTT . TRBV30 . TRBJ1-1
CARGDGEKLFF TGTGCCAGGGGGGACGGTGAAAAACTGTTTTTT . TRBV2 . TRBJ1-4
CASSTGGGYTF TGTGCCAGCAGTACAGGAGGTGGCTACACCTTC . TRBV6-1 . TRBJ1-2
CASSIVLAYEQYF TGTGCCAGTAGTATAGTTTTAGCCTACGAGCAGTACTTC . TRBV19 . TRBJ2-7
CASSEGGLGGTQYF TGCGCCAGCAGTGAGGGGGGGCTTGGGGGTACGCAGTATTTT once TRBV10-2 . TRBJ2-3
CASSLAISYNEQFF TGTGCCAGCAGCTTAGCGATATCCTACAATGAGCAGTTCTTC . TRBV11-2 . TRBJ2-1
CASSQGAGLSYNEQFF TGTGCCAGCAGCCAAGGTGCAGGTTTGTCCTACAATGAGCAGTTCTTC . TRBV14 . TRBJ2-1
CASSEAQGPIAGYTF TGTGCCAGCAGTGAAGCTCAAGGCCCCATTGCTGGCTACACCTTC . TRBV6-1 . TRBJ1-2
CASSSEGYSGNTIYF TGTGCCAGCAGCTCGGAGGGGTACTCTGGAAACACCATATATTTT . TRBV5-5 . TRBJ1-3
CASGPRQVNYGYTF TGTGCCAGTGGCCCCAGACAGGTGAACTATGGCTACACCTTC . TRBV19 . TRBJ1-2
CAWSLRLASEQYF TGTGCCTGGAGCCTGAGACTAGCGAGTGAGCAGTACTTC . TRBV30 TRBD2 TRBJ2-5
CASSGGTAYGYTF TGTGCCAGCTCAGGGGGCACGGCCTATGGCTACACCTTC . TRBV7-9 TRBD1 TRBJ1-2
CASSVEHGTGATYEQYF TGTGCCAGCAGCGTTGAACACGGGACAGGGGCAACCTACGAGCAGTACTTC . TRBV9 TRBD1 TRBJ2-7
CASSLELAGASEQYF TGCGCCAGCAGCTTGGAACTAGCGGGAGCAAGTGAGCAGTACTTC . TRBV5-1 TRBD2 TRBJ2-7
CASSPLGRTGELFF TGTGCTAGCAGCCCATTAGGACGGACCGGGGAGCTGTTTTTT . TRBV7-7 . TRBJ2-2
CSARTGTEQYF TGCAGTGCCAGGACAGGGACAGAGCAGTACTTC . TRBV20-1 TRBD1 TRBJ2-7
CASSSTGARTQYF TGTGCCAGCAGTTCTACGGGGGCGAGGACCCAGTACTTC . TRBV6-5 . TRBJ2-5
CAISESLAGDTGELFF TGTGCCATCAGTGAGTCGTTAGCGGGGGACACCGGGGAGCTGTTTTTT . TRBV10-3 TRBD2 TRBJ2-2
CASRKKQGNYGYTF TGTGCCAGTAGGAAGAAGCAGGGGAACTATGGCTACACCTTC . TRBV19 . TRBJ1-2